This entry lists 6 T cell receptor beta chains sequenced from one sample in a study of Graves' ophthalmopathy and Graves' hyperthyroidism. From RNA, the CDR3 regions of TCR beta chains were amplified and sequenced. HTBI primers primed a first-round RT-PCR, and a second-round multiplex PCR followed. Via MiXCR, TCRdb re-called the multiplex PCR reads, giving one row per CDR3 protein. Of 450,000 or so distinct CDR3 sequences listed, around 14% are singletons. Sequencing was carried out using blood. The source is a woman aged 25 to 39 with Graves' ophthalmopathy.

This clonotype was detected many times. CDR3 amino acids: CASSPTGRQGEAFF. CDR3 bases: TGTGCCAGCAGCCCTACGGGAAGACAGGGTGAAGCTTTCTTT. This sequence joins TRBV7-3 and TRBJ1-1; 7 nucleotides line up with TRBD1. The CDR3 covers 14 residues. Trimming cost V 5 bases and J 7 bases; bases outside gene matches: 10. Germline loops: CDR1 SGHTA, CDR2 FQGTGA.

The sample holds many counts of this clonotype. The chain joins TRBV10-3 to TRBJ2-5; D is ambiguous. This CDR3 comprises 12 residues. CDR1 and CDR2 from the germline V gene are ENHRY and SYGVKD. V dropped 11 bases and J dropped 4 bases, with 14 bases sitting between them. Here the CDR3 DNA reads TGTGCCTCCTCAAAGTCCGGAGAGACCCAGTACTTC. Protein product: CASSKSGETQYF.

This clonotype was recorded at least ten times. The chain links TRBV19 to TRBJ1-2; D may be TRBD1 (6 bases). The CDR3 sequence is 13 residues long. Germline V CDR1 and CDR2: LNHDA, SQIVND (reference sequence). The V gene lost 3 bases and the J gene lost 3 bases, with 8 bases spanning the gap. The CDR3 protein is CASSIRTDYGYTF. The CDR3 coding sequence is TGTGCCAGTAGTATCCGGACAGACTATGGCTACACCTTC.

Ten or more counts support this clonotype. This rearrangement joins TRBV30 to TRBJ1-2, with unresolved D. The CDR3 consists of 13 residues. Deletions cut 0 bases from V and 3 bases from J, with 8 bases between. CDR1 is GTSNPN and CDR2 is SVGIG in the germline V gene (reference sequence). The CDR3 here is CAWSVVLDYGYTF. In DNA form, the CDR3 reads TGTGCCTGGAGTGTGGTTTTGGACTATGGCTACACCTTC.

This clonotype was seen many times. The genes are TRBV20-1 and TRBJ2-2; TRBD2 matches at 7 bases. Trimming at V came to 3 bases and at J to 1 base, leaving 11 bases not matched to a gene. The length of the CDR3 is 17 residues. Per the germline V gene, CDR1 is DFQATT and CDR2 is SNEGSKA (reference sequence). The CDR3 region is CSAREGEGTKNTGELFF. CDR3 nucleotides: TGCAGTGCTAGGGAGGGAGAAGGGACTAAGAACACCGGGGAGCTGTTTTTT.

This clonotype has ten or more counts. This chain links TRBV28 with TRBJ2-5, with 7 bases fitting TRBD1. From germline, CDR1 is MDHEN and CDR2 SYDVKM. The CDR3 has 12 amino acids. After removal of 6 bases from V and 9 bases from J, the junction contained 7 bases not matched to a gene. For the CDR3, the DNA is TGTGCCAGCAGAACAAATCAGGGGGCCCAGTACTTC. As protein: CASRTNQGAQYF.